This T cell receptor (beta chain) comes out of a study of T cell responses to AZD1222 COVID-19 vaccine. As to this clone: The antigen is undetermined.

Only in-frame clones appear in the TCRdb table, and some are missing; sequencing was by immunoSEQ multiplex PCR. The table shows under 110,000 clones, with less than 95% occurring only once. Whole-study results and caveats: Baseline testing showed seropositivity in only five or six AZD1222 recipients. Clonal diversity was possibly underestimated, and the donors were mostly white British, with more females. Rises in breadth and depth of Spike-specific TCRs came after two AZD1222 doses.

Samples with a second dose at about 4 or about 12 weeks were pooled together. The receptor comes from an adult who received the AZD1222 COVID-19 vaccine. Sample: peripheral blood, taken 28 days after the second AZD1222 dose.

CDR3 sequence: CASSLIPSGANFGQYF. In nucleotides, the CDR3 is TGTGCCAGCAGTTTGATCCCTAGCGGGGCGAACTTCGGGCAGTACTTC. The chain carries TRBV27 and TRBJ2-7, with TRBD2 matching over 9 bases. The CDR3 has 16 residues. Germline trimming cut 3 bases from V and 9 bases from J; bases unmatched to any gene: 15. Germline V gene lookup returns CDR1 MNHEY and CDR2 SMNVEV (reference sequence).